This T cell receptor (beta chain) is from a study of T cell clones after liver transplantation. Germline lookup yields CDR1 MNHEY and CDR2 SVGAGI. This CDR3 has 15 residues. About this clone: Given a much more abundant clone one base away, this may be a read error.

TCRdb's table, derived via immunoSEQ multiplex PCR, lists solely in-frame clones and lacks some. The table includes about 11,000 clones, less than 80% detected once. This TCR was sampled from a human patient who received a liver transplant. Some T cells may trace back to the graft donor. The chain links TRBV6-5 to TRBJ2-2; the match to TRBD2 covers 8 bases. The sequences come from CD4+ T cells from blood, collected 30 to 34 months after liver transplant. The CDR3 DNA is TGTGCCACCAGTTACTCTCGGGGGGGGATCGGGGAGCTGTTTTTT. Translating gives CATSYSRGGIGELFF.